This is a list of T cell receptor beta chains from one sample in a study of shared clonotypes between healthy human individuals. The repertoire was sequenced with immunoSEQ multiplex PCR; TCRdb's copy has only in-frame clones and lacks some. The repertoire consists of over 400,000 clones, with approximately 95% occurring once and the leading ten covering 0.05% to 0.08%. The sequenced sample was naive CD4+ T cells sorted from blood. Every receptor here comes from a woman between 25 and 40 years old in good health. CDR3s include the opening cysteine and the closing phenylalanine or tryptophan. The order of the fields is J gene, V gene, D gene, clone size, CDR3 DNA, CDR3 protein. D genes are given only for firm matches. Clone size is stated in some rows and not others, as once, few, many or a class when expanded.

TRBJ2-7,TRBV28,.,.,TGTGCCAGCAGTTTACTGGGGACCGACTCCTACGAGCAGTACTTC,CASSLLGTDSYEQYF
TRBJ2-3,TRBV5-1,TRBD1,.,TGCGCCAGCAGCTTGCTGACAGGGGGCGCAGATACGCAGTATTTT,CASSLLTGGADTQYF
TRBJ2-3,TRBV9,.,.,TGTGCCAGCAGCGCCCGTAGTGGGTTCGGAGTCACAGATACGCAGTATTTT,CASSARSGFGVTDTQYF
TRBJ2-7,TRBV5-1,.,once,TGCGCCAGCAGCTTTGGGACCGTATACTACGAGCAGTACTTC,CASSFGTVYYEQYF
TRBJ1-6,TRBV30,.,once,TGTGCCTGGAGTGTACGGATAGGACTTGGGCAGTCACCCCTCCACTTT,CAWSVRIGLGQSPLHF
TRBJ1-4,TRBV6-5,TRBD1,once,TGTGCCAGCAGTACGGGAGGGACAGGGGGACAAAAACTGTTTTTT,CASSTGGTGGQKLFF
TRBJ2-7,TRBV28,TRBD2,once,TGTGCCAGCAGTTTCTCAGCCACTAGCGGGAGTTACGAGCAGTACTTC,CASSFSATSGSYEQYF
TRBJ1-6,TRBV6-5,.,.,TGTGCCAGCAGCTCAGACAGAAGTTCACCCCTCCACTTT,CASSSDRSSPLHF
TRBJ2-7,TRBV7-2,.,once,TGTGCCAGCAGCTTCAGCCCCCCGAGCTCGGAGCAGTACTTC,CASSFSPPSSEQYF
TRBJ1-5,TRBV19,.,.,TGTGCCAGTAGTACCCAGACAGTGTGGCAGCCCCAGCATTTT,CASSTQTVWQPQHF
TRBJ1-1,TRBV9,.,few,TGTGCCAGCAGCGTTTACGGGGTCAACACTGAAGCTTTCTTT,CASSVYGVNTEAFF
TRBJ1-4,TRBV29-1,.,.,TGCAGCGTTCTGCTATGGGGTGTTGAAAAACTGTTTTTT,CSVLLWGVEKLFF
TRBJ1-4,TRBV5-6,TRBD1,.,TGTGCCAGCAGCTCACGGACAGGGCGAGATGAAAAACTGTTTTTT,CASSSRTGRDEKLFF
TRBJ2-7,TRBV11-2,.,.,TGTGCCAGCAGCTTTTTGGCCAACTCCTACGAGCAGTACTTC,CASSFLANSYEQYF
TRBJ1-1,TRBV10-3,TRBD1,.,TGTGCCATCAGTGAGTCGACAGGGAGTGAAGCTTTCTTT,CAISESTGSEAFF
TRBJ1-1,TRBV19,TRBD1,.,TGTGCCAGTAGTGCCGGACGACAGGGGCCTACCGTTAACACTGAAGCTTTCTTT,CASSAGRQGPTVNTEAFF
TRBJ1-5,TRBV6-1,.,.,TGTGCCAGCAGAAGTGTAAACAGCAATCAGCCCCAGCATTTT,CASRSVNSNQPQHF
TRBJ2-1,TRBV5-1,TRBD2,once,TGCGCCAGCAGCTATAGCGGGAGGGCTCTCGATGAGCAGTTCTTC,CASSYSGRALDEQFF
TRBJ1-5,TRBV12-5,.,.,TGTGCTAGTGCTTCTGCGGGACATGGCAATCAGCCCCAGCATTTT,CASASAGHGNQPQHF
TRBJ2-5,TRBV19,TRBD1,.,TGTGCCAGTAGTATGGGACAGGGCTATGTAGAGACCCAGTACTTC,CASSMGQGYVETQYF
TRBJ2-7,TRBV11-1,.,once,TGTGCCAGCACCAAAACAGGTCAGGGAACGAGCGAGCAGTACTTC,CASTKTGQGTSEQYF
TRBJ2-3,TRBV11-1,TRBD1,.,TGTGCCAGCAGATTCCGGACAGGGACAGATACGCAGTATTTT,CASRFRTGTDTQYF
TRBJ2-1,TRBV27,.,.,TGTGCCAGCAGCTACAATGAGCAGTTCTTC,CASSYNEQFF
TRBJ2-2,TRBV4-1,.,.,TGCGCCAGCAGCCAACTGAATTTCCGGGACGATAACACCGGGGAGCTGTTTTTT,CASSQLNFRDDNTGELFF
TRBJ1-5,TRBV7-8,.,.,TGTGCCAGCAGCTTAGTGGACAATCAGCCCCAGCATTTT,CASSLVDNQPQHF
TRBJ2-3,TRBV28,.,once,TGTGCCAGCAGTCCCTGGGGGGCCACAGATACGCAGTATTTT,CASSPWGATDTQYF
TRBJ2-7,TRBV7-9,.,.,TGTGCCAGCAGCTTATCGGCAGGCAGCTACGAGCAGTACTTC,CASSLSAGSYEQYF
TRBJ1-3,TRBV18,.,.,TGTGCCAGCTCACCACCGGGAGGGGAAATTACCTCTGGAAACACCATATATTTT,CASSPPGGEITSGNTIYF
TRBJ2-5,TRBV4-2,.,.,TGTGCCAGCAGCCAACCAGACAGCGACAAAGAGACCCAGTACTTC,CASSQPDSDKETQYF
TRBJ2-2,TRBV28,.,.,TGTGCCAGCAGCTGGGCCAGGACGAACACCGGGGAGCTGTTTTTT,CASSWARTNTGELFF
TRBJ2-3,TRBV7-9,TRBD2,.,TGTGCCAGCAGCAGGACTAGTGTAAGCACAGATACGCAGTATTTT,CASSRTSVSTDTQYF
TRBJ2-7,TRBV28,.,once,TGTGCCAGCAGTTTCCCCGGTAGGGCCTCCTTTTGGTACTTC,CASSFPGRASFWYF
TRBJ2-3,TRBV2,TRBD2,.,TGTGCGGGGGCTAGCGGGATTCTTCCAGATACGCAGTATTTT,CAGASGILPDTQYF
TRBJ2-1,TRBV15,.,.,TGTGCCACCAGCGGGAGTACCGGCTCCTACAATGAGCAGTTCTTC,CATSGSTGSYNEQFF
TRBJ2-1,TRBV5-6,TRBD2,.,TGTGCCAGCAGCTTGGGGCTAGCGGGTATCAATGAGCAGTTCTTC,CASSLGLAGINEQFF
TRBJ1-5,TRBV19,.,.,TGTGCCAGTAGTCCAAGCCCACTTCTCCAGCCCCAGCATTTT,CASSPSPLLQPQHF
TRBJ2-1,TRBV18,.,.,TGTGCCAGCTCACCAAGAGGGGAAGGCTACAATGAGCAGTTCTTC,CASSPRGEGYNEQFF
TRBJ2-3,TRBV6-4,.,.,TGTGCCAGCAGTGTCACAGGCGGCACAGATACGCAGTATTTT,CASSVTGGTDTQYF
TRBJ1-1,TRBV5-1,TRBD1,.,TGCGCCAGCAGCGGGATGGACAGGGCGGGAGCTTTCTTT,CASSGMDRAGAFF
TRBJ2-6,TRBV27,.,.,TGTGCCAGCAGTTTAGACAGTTCACCTCAGGTAGGGGCCAACGTCCTGACTTTC,CASSLDSSPQVGANVLTF
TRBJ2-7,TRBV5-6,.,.,TGTGCCAGCAGCTTGGACCAATACGAGCAGTACTTC,CASSLDQYEQYF
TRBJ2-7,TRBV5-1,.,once,TGCGCCAGCAGCTTGGAGGACATAAGCTCCTACGAGCAGTACTTC,CASSLEDISSYEQYF
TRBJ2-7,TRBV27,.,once,TGTGCCAGCAGTTCCGCAGGGGCCGAGAGCTCCTACGAGCAGTACTTC,CASSSAGAESSYEQYF
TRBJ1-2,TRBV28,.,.,TGTGCCAGCAGTTTCTTCCCGAAAATTTCCTATGGTTACACCTTC,CASSFFPKISYGYTF